These T cell receptor beta chains were read from a single sample in a study of shared clonotypes between healthy human individuals. TCRdb's copy holds only in-frame clones and misses some; the assay was immunoSEQ multiplex PCR. The table records about 1,900,000 clones, about 95% of them present only once. Sequencing was performed on naive CD8+ T cells sorted from blood. The receptors come from a young man in good health. CDR3s include the opening cysteine and the closing phenylalanine or tryptophan. D genes are given only for firm matches. Clone size is shown for a subset of rows, as once, few, many or a class of expanded clone.

cdr3_nt cdr3_aa j_call clone_size v_call d_call
TGTGCCAGCAGTGAAGATAGCGGGAGGGCCGGCGCCGGGGAGCTGTTTTTT CASSEDSGRAGAGELFF TRBJ2-2 NA TRBV2 TRBD2
TGTGCCAGCAGTGACTCAACAGGCTATAATTCACCCCTCCACTTT CASSDSTGYNSPLHF TRBJ1-6 NA TRBV6-1 NA
TGCGCCAGCAGCCAAGATCGGGCCGGACTCTACGAGCAGTACTTC CASSQDRAGLYEQYF TRBJ2-7 once TRBV4-3 NA
TGTGCCAGCAGCTTGTCGGACAGATCCTACGAGCAGTACTTC CASSLSDRSYEQYF TRBJ2-7 NA TRBV5-6 NA
TGTGCCAGCAGCTTAGGAATGAACAGTGAAGCTTTCTTT CASSLGMNSEAFF TRBJ1-1 NA TRBV7-9 NA
TGTGCCAGCAGCGGAGGGGCGGACAGCAACACTGAAGCTTTCTTT CASSGGADSNTEAFF TRBJ1-1 NA TRBV11-3 NA
TGTGCCAGCAGCATAGCGGGGGGAAGCACAGATACGCAGTATTTT CASSIAGGSTDTQYF TRBJ2-3 NA TRBV28 TRBD2
TGTGCCAGCGGCGAGACAGGGGGCACCGGGGAGCTGTTTTTT CASGETGGTGELFF TRBJ2-2 NA TRBV27 TRBD1
TGCAGCGTTGGTTCGGGACATTACAATGAGCAGTTCTTC CSVGSGHYNEQFF TRBJ2-1 NA TRBV29-1 NA
TGTGCCAGCAGCGTAGACCAGGGGGCTGGGTACGAGCAGTACTTC CASSVDQGAGYEQYF TRBJ2-7 NA TRBV9 TRBD1
TGTGCCAGCAGAGGTACAGGGTTCACTGAAGCTTTCTTT CASRGTGFTEAFF TRBJ1-1 NA TRBV5-6 NA
TGTGCCTGGCTTGCCTATGGCTACACCTTC CAWLAYGYTF TRBJ1-2 NA TRBV30 NA
TGTGCCAGCAGATTACTTTTAGCGGGCGAGCAGTACTTC CASRLLLAGEQYF TRBJ2-7 NA TRBV27 TRBD2
TGTGCCTGGAGCGGGGCGGGAAGCACAGATACGCAGTATTTT CAWSGAGSTDTQYF TRBJ2-3 once TRBV30 NA
TGCGCCAGCAGCTTGGAGGTGAGGGACTCTGAAGCTTTCTTT CASSLEVRDSEAFF TRBJ1-1 NA TRBV5-1 NA
TGTGCCAGCAGCTCGGTCTCCTACGAGCAGTACTTC CASSSVSYEQYF TRBJ2-7 NA TRBV7-9 NA
TGCGCCAGCAGCCAAGCTTCTACTAACTATGGCTACACCTTC CASSQASTNYGYTF TRBJ1-2 NA TRBV4-1 NA
TGCGCCAGCAGCCACACTCCCGGGACAGGGGACACTGAAGCTTTCTTT CASSHTPGTGDTEAFF TRBJ1-1 NA TRBV4-1 TRBD1
TGTGCCAGCAGCTACCAGCGGACGGACTCCTACAATGAGCAGTTCTTC CASSYQRTDSYNEQFF TRBJ2-1 NA TRBV7-9 NA
TGTGCCAGCAGTTTGTCTCCCGGGACCCCGAGAGCCTACGAGCAGTACTTC CASSLSPGTPRAYEQYF TRBJ2-7 NA TRBV27 NA
TGTGCCAGCAGTGGCCCAGCGGGAGGGCCCACAGATACGCAGTATTTT CASSGPAGGPTDTQYF TRBJ2-3 NA TRBV25-1 TRBD2
TGTGCCAGCAGCTTTCCCGGGACAGGAGTCGACACACAAGAGACCCAGTACTTC CASSFPGTGVDTQETQYF TRBJ2-5 NA TRBV7-9 TRBD1
TGTGCCAGCATCGGGTACACCGGGGAGCTGTTTTTT CASIGYTGELFF TRBJ2-2 NA TRBV6-6 NA
TGTGCCAGCTCATCGGGACAGGGCTACGAGCAGTACTTC CASSSGQGYEQYF TRBJ2-7 NA TRBV27 TRBD1
TGTGCCAGCAGTTTGGGGGGAACCTACGAGCAGTACTTC CASSLGGTYEQYF TRBJ2-7 NA TRBV6-6 NA
TGTGCCAGCAGCCGGACAGCCATGAAATCCTACGAGCAGTACTTC CASSRTAMKSYEQYF TRBJ2-7 NA TRBV7-9 NA